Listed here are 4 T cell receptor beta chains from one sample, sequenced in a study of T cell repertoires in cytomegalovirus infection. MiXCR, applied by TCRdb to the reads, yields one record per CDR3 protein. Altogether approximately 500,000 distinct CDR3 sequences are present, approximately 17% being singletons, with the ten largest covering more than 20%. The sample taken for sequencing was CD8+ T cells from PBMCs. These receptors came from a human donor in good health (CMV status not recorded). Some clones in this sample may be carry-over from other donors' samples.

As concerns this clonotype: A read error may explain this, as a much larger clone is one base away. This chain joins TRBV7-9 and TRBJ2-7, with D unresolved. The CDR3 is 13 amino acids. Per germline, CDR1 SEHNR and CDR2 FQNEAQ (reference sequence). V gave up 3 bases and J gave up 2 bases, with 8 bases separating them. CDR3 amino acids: CASSFPYTYEQYF. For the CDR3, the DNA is TGTGCCAGCAGCTTTCCTTACACCTACGAGCAGTACTTC. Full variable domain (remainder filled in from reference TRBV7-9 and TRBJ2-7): DTGVSQNPRHKITKRGQNVTFRCDPISEHNRLYWYRQTLGQGPEFLTYFQNEAQLEKSRLLSDRFSAERPKGSFSTLEIQRTEQGDSAMYLCASSFPYTYEQYFGPGTRLTVT.

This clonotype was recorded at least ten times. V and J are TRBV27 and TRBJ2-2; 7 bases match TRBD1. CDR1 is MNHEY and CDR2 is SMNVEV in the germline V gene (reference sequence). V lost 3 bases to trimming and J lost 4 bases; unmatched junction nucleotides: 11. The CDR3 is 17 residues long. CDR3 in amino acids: CASSLADRAGFTGELFF. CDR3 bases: TGTGCCAGCAGTTTGGCCGACAGGGCTGGATTCACCGGGGAGCTGTTTTTT.

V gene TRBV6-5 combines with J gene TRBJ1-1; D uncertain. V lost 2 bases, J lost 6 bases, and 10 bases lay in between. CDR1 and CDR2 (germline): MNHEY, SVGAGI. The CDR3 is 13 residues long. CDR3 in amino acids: CASSYAGDPEAFF. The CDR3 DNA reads TGTGCCAGCAGTTACGCCGGTGATCCTGAAGCTTTCTTT.

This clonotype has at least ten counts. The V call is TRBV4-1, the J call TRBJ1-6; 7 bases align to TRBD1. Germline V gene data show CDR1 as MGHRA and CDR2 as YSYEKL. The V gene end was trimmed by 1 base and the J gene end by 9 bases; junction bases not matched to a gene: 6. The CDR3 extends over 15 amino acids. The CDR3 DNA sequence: TGCGCCAGCAGCCAAGGGTCAGGGGGGATTTCACCCCTCCACTTT. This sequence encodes CASSQGSGGISPLHF.